This TCR beta chain is from a study of blood T cell repertoires in COVID-19. Study overall: PBMCs, B-cell-depleted T cells, or T cells provided the cDNA or gDNA that made up the material.

This CDR3 region has 16 residues. The junction had 5 bases not matched to a gene; V was cut back by 5 bases and J by 4 bases. Per the germline V gene, CDR1 is SNHLY and CDR2 is FYNNEI. Per the original data handling: Amplification with reference gene primers provided the estimates of nucleated cell counts. Clones were sequenced by immunoSEQ multiplex PCR, and TCRdb holds only the in-frame ones, with some missing. From that table come the V and J calls and clone size; the DNA was used to work out D and trimming. The table lists around 350,000 clones, around 87% of them singletons. This TCR came from a human donor in a cohort sampled during active COVID-19. The specimen sequenced was peripheral blood. This chain links TRBV2 with TRBJ2-3; 14 nucleotides agree with TRBD2. CDR3: CASSTGTSGGPDTQYF. The CDR3 bases are TGTGCCAGCAGTACCGGGACTAGCGGGGGCCCAGATACGCAGTATTTT.